The clone carrying this TCR beta chain was observed a single time. The sample is drawn from a study of blood T cell repertoires in COVID-19. Germline V gene lookup returns CDR1 MDHEN and CDR2 SYDVKM. This CDR3 comprises 13 residues. Trimming stripped 6 bases from V and 7 bases from J, with 16 bases between. In the source study's methods: Estimation of nucleated cell counts was performed using reference gene primer amplification. TCRdb's table, derived via immunoSEQ multiplex PCR, lists solely in-frame clones and lacks some. The DNA gave D and trimming, while V, J and clone size come from that table. In the table there are roughly 200,000 clones, around 88% of which are singletons.

What was sequenced was peripheral blood. This TCR came from a woman in her thirties with acute or convalescent COVID-19. This chain uses TRBV28 with TRBJ2-7; TRBD1 is a possible D gene (6 bases). CDR3 sequence: CASSQGTQWEQYF. The DNA of the CDR3 is TGTGCCAGCAGCCAGGGGACGCAGTGGGAGCAGTACTTC.